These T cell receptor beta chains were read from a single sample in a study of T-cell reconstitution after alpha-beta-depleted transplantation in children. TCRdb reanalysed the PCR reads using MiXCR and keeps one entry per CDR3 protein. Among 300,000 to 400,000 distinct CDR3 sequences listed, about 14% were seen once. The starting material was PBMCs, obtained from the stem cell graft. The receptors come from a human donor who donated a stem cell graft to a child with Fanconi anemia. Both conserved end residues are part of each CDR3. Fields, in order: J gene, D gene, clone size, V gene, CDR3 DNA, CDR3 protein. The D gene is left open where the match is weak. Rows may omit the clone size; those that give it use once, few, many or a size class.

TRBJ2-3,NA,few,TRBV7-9,TGTGCCAGCAGCTTCGCGACAGCGGGCACAGATACGCAGTATTTT,CASSFATAGTDTQYF
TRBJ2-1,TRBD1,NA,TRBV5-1,TGCGCCAGCAGCACTGACAGGGGACATTACAATGAGCAGTTCTTC,CASSTDRGHYNEQFF
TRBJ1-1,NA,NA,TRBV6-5,TGTGCCAGCAGTTACTCAGGGGGAGGGAACACTGAAGCTTTCTTT,CASSYSGGGNTEAFF
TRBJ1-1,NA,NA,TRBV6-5,TGTGCCAGCAGTTACAGGTCAGGGGTTGAAGCTTTCTTT,CASSYRSGVEAFF
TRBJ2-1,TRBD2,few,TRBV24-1,TGTGCCACCAGTGATACCTCTCTAGCGGGTCGGGCCAATGAGCAGTTCTTC,CATSDTSLAGRANEQFF
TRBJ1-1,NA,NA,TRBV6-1,TGTGCCAGCAGCGGACGGTTGGGGAACACTGAAGCTTTCTTT,CASSGRLGNTEAFF
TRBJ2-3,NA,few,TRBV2,TGTGCCAGCAGTCAAACCGGGGGAACCTACACAGATACGCAGTATTTT,CASSQTGGTYTDTQYF
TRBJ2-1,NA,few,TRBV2,TGTGCCATTATAGACAGCAACAATGAGCAGTTCTTC,CAIIDSNNEQFF
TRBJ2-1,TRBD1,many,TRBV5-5,TGTGCCAGCAGCTCGACAGGGGGGTGGGGGAATGAGCAGTTCTTC,CASSSTGGWGNEQFF
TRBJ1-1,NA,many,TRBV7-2,TGTGCCAGCAGCCTGACAGGTTGGAACACTGAAGCTTTCTTT,CASSLTGWNTEAFF
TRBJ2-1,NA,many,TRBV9,TGTGCCAGCAGCGTAGAGGCGGGAACTAGCTCCTACAATGAGCAGTTCTTC,CASSVEAGTSSYNEQFF
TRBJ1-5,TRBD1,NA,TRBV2,TGTGCCAGCAGTACCGGGACAGTAGTACAGCCCCAGCATTTT,CASSTGTVVQPQHF
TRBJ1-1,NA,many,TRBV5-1,TGCGCCAGCAGCCCACAGGGAGTGGCTGAAGCTTTCTTT,CASSPQGVAEAFF
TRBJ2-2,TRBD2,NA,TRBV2,TGTTCAAGCGGGGGGAAGAGAAACACCGGGGAGCTGTTTTTT,CSSGGKRNTGELFF
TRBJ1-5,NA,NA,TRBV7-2,TGTGCCAGCAGTCAGGGATGGGGACAGCCCCAGCATTTT,CASSQGWGQPQHF
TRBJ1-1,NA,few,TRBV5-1,TGCGCCAGCAGCCCGACCGGGCCTAGTGGCACTGAAGCTTTCTTT,CASSPTGPSGTEAFF
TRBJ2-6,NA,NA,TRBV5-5,TGTGCCAGCACCTGGGTGGCCGGGAGAAGCTCTGGGGCCAACGTCCTGACTTTC,CASTWVAGRSSGANVLTF
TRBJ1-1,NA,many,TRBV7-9,TGTGCCAGCAGCTTAGCCTTGGGGAACACTGAAGCTTTCTTT,CASSLALGNTEAFF
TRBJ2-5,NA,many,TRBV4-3,TGCGCCAGCAGCCAAGATGTGGTGGGGGGCCTTCAAGAGACCCAGTACTTC,CASSQDVVGGLQETQYF
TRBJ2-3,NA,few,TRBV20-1,TGCAGTGCCGCACTCGGCACAGATACGCAGTATTTT,CSAALGTDTQYF
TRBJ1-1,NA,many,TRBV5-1,TGCGCCAGCAGCGAAGGGGACCTCGGGTACCCTTTCTTT,CASSEGDLGYPFF
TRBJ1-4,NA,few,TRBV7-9,TGTGCCAGCAGCCCGAGTGAAGGGGAGGAGGAAAAACTGTTTTTT,CASSPSEGEEEKLFF
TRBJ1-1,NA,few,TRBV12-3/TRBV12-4,TGTGCCAGCAGTCTTACGGGAGGGGGGAACACTGAAGCTTTCTTT,CASSLTGGGNTEAFF
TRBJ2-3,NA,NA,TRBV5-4,TGTGCCAGCAGCCGGGGGGGGACAGACACAGATACGCAGTATTTT,CASSRGGTDTDTQYF
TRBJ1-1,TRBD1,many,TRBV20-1,TGCAGTGCCATACAGGGGGACAAGAACACTGAAGCTTTCTTT,CSAIQGDKNTEAFF
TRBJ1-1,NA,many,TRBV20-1,TGCAGTGCTAGAGATCCAGGGGAAGCTTTCTTT,CSARDPGEAFF
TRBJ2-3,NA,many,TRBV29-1,TGCAGCGCTGGATGGACAGATACGCAGTATTTT,CSAGWTDTQYF
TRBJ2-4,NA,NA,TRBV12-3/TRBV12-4,TGTGCCAGCAGCAGGGACGGACTAGCCAAAAACATTCAGTACTTC,CASSRDGLAKNIQYF
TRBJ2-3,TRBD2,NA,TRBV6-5,TGTGCCAGCAGTTACTCGGGACTACGGGAAGATACGCAGTATTTT,CASSYSGLREDTQYF
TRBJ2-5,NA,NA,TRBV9,TGTGCCAGCAGCGTAGCCCCCCAGGGGGGAGGGGAGACCCAGTACTTC,CASSVAPQGGGETQYF
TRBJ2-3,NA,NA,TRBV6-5,TGTGCCAGCAGCCATACTCCAATCACAGATACGCAGTATTTT,CASSHTPITDTQYF
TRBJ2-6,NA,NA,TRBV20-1,TGCAGTGCTAGAGATCCGGGGACGACTGGGGCCAACGTCCTGACTTTC,CSARDPGTTGANVLTF
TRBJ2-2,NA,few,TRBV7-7,TGTGCTAGCAGCCCAATTAGCCGGGACTGGAGGGCCGGGGAGCTGTTTTTT,CASSPISRDWRAGELFF
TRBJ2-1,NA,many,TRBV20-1,TGCAGTGCTAGACAACGCTTGTACAATGAGCAGTTCTTC,CSARQRLYNEQFF
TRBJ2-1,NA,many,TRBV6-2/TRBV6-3,TGTGCCAGCATCCAAGGGAGCCACAATGAGCAGTTCTTC,CASIQGSHNEQFF
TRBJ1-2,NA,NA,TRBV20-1,TGCAGTGCTCACACAGGGTGGAACTATGGCTACACCTTC,CSAHTGWNYGYTF
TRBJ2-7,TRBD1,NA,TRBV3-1,TGTGCCAGCAGCCAAGCGACAGGGTTCGAGCAGTACTTC,CASSQATGFEQYF
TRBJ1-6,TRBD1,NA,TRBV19,TGTGCCAGTAGTACGGGGACAGAAGATAATTCACCCCTCCACTTT,CASSTGTEDNSPLHF
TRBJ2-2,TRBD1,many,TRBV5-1,TGCGCCAGCAGCTTGGGAGGACAGGGTTACACCGGGGAGCTGTTTTTT,CASSLGGQGYTGELFF
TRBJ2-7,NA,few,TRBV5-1,TGCGCCAGCAGCGGGGTGGGTTTCGGGGGCTACGAGCAGTACTTC,CASSGVGFGGYEQYF
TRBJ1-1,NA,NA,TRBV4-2,TGTGCCAGCAGCCAAACGTGGGCGAACACTGAAGCTTTCTTT,CASSQTWANTEAFF
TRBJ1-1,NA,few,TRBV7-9,TGTGCCAGCACCGCCCAGAGAGACACTGAAGCTTTCTTT,CASTAQRDTEAFF
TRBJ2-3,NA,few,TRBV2,TGTGCCAGCCGCCTTGGGGCGGGAAGAGGAGATACGCAGTATTTT,CASRLGAGRGDTQYF
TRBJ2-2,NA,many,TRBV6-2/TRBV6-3,TGTGCCAGCAGTACCCCGGGGGAAGCCGGGGAGCTGTTTTTT,CASSTPGEAGELFF